Following are 6 T cell receptor beta chains from one sample sequenced in a study of response to subunit inactivated influenza vaccine. In TCRdb, the RT-PCR reads were re-called with MiXCR into one record per CDR3 protein. There are 750,000 to 850,000 distinct CDR3 sequences in the sample; roughly 20% occur only once, and about a tenth lies in the top ten. The sample consisted of PBMCs from blood, taken less than 6 days after vaccination. The receptor source for this set is a man aged 50 to 59 who received an inactivated influenza vaccine.

In this sample, this clonotype turned up a few times. This chain connects TRBV20-1 to TRBJ2-3; 10 bases are a match to TRBD2. V was pared by 6 bases and J by 1 base, with 7 bases of the junction left unmatched. The germline gives CDR1 DFQATT, CDR2 SNEGSKA (reference sequence). The length of the CDR3 is 15 residues. The CDR3 bases are TGCAGTGCCATATCTAGCGGGGGCGGCACAGATACGCAGTATTTT. This encodes CSAISSGGGTDTQYF.

The rearrangement uses TRBV5-1 and TRBJ1-1, with D possibly being TRBD1 (6 bases). Germline V CDR1 and CDR2: SGHRS, YFSETQ. V lost 0 bases, J lost 10 bases, and 16 bases lay in between. This CDR3 is built from 14 residues. CDR3 sequence: CASSLGGGRLGAFF. The CDR3 DNA sequence: TGCGCCAGCAGCTTGGGCGGGGGCCGTCTGGGAGCTTTCTTT.

The V gene is TRBV29-1, the J gene TRBJ2-7, with TRBD1 matching over 7 bases. Germline V gene data show CDR1 as SQVTM and CDR2 as ANQGSEA. This CDR3 has 13 amino acids. Germline trimming cut 6 bases from V and 0 bases from J; bases unmatched to any gene: 5. The CDR3 here is CSVRDSHSYEQYF. The CDR3 region has the DNA TGCAGCGTCAGGGACAGCCACTCCTACGAGCAGTACTTC.

The sample holds a few counts of this clonotype. V and J are TRBV20-1 and TRBJ2-5; 10 bases are shared with TRBD2. The V gene end was trimmed by 5 bases and the J gene end by 0 bases; junction bases not matched to a gene: 9. The CDR3 is 16 residues long. The germline CDR1 and CDR2 sequences are DFQATT and SNEGSKA (reference sequence). The CDR3, as DNA: TGCAGTGCTGATCCGTGGACTAGCGGCGACCAAGAGACCCAGTACTTC. This gives the protein CSADPWTSGDQETQYF.

The J gene is TRBJ2-7, the V gene TRBV11-2; 8 bases match TRBD1. CDR1 and CDR2 (germline): SGHAT, FQNNGV. CDR3 size: 19 residues. V gave up 3 bases and J gave up 0 bases; unmatched junction bases: 16. The CDR3 is CASSFGDRGHYPYSYEQYF. CDR3 nucleotide sequence: TGTGCCAGCAGCTTTGGTGACAGGGGACATTACCCTTACTCCTACGAGCAGTACTTC.

CDR3 in amino acids: CASSPGGPETQYF. In DNA form, the CDR3 reads TGTGCCAGCTCACCAGGGGGCCCGGAGACCCAGTACTTC. The chain couples TRBV18 to TRBJ2-5, with D perhaps TRBD1 (6 bases). V was cut by 2 bases and J by 5 bases, with 9 bases left in between. The CDR3 spans 13 residues. From germline, CDR1 is KGHSH and CDR2 LQKENI.